This T cell receptor (beta chain) appears in the sequencing data of a study of blood T cell repertoires in COVID-19. The wider study: The United States, Italy and Spain provided the acute and convalescent COVID-19 samples. PBMCs, B-cell-depleted T cells, or T cells provided the cDNA or gDNA that made up the material.

The germline V gene encodes CDR1 LNHNV and CDR2 YYDKDF (reference sequence). The ends lost 6 bases at V and 3 bases at J; junction bases unmatched: 9. This CDR3 is built from 15 residues. Original processing methods: Amplifying reference gene primers gave estimates of nucleated cell counts. Method: immunoSEQ multiplex PCR; TCRdb's copy keeps in-frame clones and lacks some. V, J and clone size derive from that table, while D and trimming were established from the DNA sequence. Among some 94,000 clones listed, around 67% were seen once. Sequencing was done on a sample of peripheral blood. The chain has TRBV15 and TRBJ2-7; TRBD1 agrees at 9 bases. This clonotype was sampled from a woman aged 55-75 years in a cohort sampled during active or convalescent COVID-19. CDR3 loop: CATRTGTGYNYEQYF. The DNA of the CDR3 is TGTGCCACCAGGACCGGGACAGGGTATAACTACGAGCAGTACTTC.